The entry that follows covers one TCR beta chain sequence. A few counts support this clone. Its antigen remains unidentified. The input lacks base qualities; no much larger clone sits a single base away. This entry belongs to a study of blood T cell repertoires in COVID-19 (TCRdb year 2020). For the wider study: Samples from collaborators originated in the United States, Italy and Spain and spanned both the acute and convalescent phases of COVID-19. The samples were drawn from two sources: the first 160 participants of the ongoing ImmuneRACE study, and 950 to 1,500 subjects contributed by 6 global collaborators. The dataset comprised deeply sampled blood TCRbeta repertoires from subjects exposed to, actively infected with, or recovered from COVID-19. The material from the prospective study consisted of cDNA or gDNA derived from T cells, B-cell-depleted T cells, or PBMCs. Nearly every sample came with metadata listing a de-identified subject ID, COVID-19 status, age in years and sex. Where HLA class I and class II types were available, the types were taken from metadata supplied by the sample provider, not from assay-based typing. The repertoires were released in a freely available public database intended as a resource for research on the immune response to SARS-CoV-2.

CDR1 and CDR2, looked up from the germline V gene, are SGDLS and YYNGEE. The CDR3, from cysteine to phenylalanine, totals 14 residues. Only CDR3 DNA remains: 42 bases, in frame from the first base. The trim is 4 bases for V and 2 bases for J, with a gap of 12 bases between the germline ends. The collaborating institutions used their own protocols to collect whole blood in K2EDTA tubes. For TCRbeta analysis, collaborators shipped samples as frozen whole blood, isolated PBMCs, or DNA extracted from either of those sample types. Overall results and qualifications from the work: How much clinical and demographic metadata was included differed by source and by participant, and the metadata was provided uncurated.

The immunoSEQ Assay, a bias-controlled multiplex PCR, was used to amplify TCRbeta CDR3 regions from genomic DNA. The paper's processing steps were these. The number of nucleated cells in each sample was estimated by amplification of reference gene primers within the assay. To quantify the absolute abundance of each unique TCRbeta CDR3 rearrangement, sequence reads were collapsed and filtered. For each sample, productive Simpson clonality was calculated as the square root of Simpson's diversity index over productive rearrangements. The table was pulled from immuneACCESS by TCRdb, which kept in-frame rearrangements only. Such tables lose some clones; where checked, under half of the loss comes from unresolved V genes, and the rest has no known cause. V, J and clone size reflect that table, while D and trimming were determined from the DNA. The sample has roughly 50,000 clones on record, around 84% of them singletons. The top ten hold 2% to 3% of the sample.

This receptor was identified in a man in his forties or fifties with acute or convalescent COVID-19. The source material was peripheral blood. In this chain, TRBV9 is recombined with TRBJ1-2; the D region possibly corresponds to TRBD1 (6 bases align). The CDR3 region reads CASSTWDTNYGYTF. At the DNA level, the sequence is TGTGCCAGCAGCACCTGGGACACCAACTATGGCTACACCTTC. The full variable domain, with segments outside the CDR3 supplied by the reference TRBV9 and TRBJ1-2 proteins, appears as DSGVTQTPKHLITATGQRVTLRCSPRSGDLSVYWYQQSLDQGLQFLIQYYNGEERAKGNILERFSAQQFPDLHSELNLSSLELGDSALYFCASSTWDTNYGYTFGSGTRLTVV.